These T cell receptor beta chains were read from a single sample in a study of T cells in narcolepsy. Clones were read by immunoSEQ multiplex PCR, and TCRdb kept only the in-frame ones, dropping some. The data hold about 32,000 clones, with around three quarters observed a single time. Source material: memory (CD45RA-) CD4+ T cells from blood. These receptors all stem from a human donor in good health. CDR3s include the opening cysteine and the closing phenylalanine or tryptophan. D genes are given only for firm matches. The size of a clone is reported for some rows only, either as once, few or many, or as a class for expanded clones.

CDR3aa | CDR3nt | d_gene | v_gene | abundance | j_gene | len
CASSLSPTGNNGYTF | TGTGCCAGCAGCTTATCCCCGACAGGGAACAACGGCTACACCTTC | TRBD1 | TRBV11-3 | - | TRBJ1-2 | 15
CASSPTGTGGNQPQHF | TGTGCCAGCAGCCCAACCGGGACAGGGGGCAATCAGCCCCAGCATTTT | - | TRBV12-1 | few | TRBJ1-5 | 16
CASSSDSSYNEQFF | TGTGCCAGCAGCTCGGACAGCTCCTACAATGAGCAGTTCTTC | - | TRBV7-8 | - | TRBJ2-1 | 14
CAWSEGRGHTEAFF | TGTGCCTGGAGTGAGGGCAGGGGGCACACTGAAGCTTTCTTT | TRBD1 | TRBV30 | - | TRBJ1-1 | 14
CASSLARGSGELFF | TGTGCCAGCAGCTTAGCGAGGGGGTCCGGGGAGCTGTTTTTT | - | TRBV11-3 | once | TRBJ2-2 | 14
CAWSQSGANVLTF | TGTGCCTGGAGTCAATCTGGGGCCAACGTCCTGACTTTC | - | TRBV30 | few | TRBJ2-6 | 13
CATRDKVSGGNTIYF | TGTGCCACAAGGGACAAAGTTTCAGGTGGAAACACCATATATTTT | - | TRBV10-3 | medium-sized | TRBJ1-3 | 15
CASSLFAIQETQYF | TGTGCCAGCAGCTTATTTGCGATACAAGAGACCCAGTACTTC | - | TRBV7-8 | once | TRBJ2-5 | 14
CASSLDGYDRDTQYF | TGTGCCAGCAGCTTAGACGGGTATGATCGGGATACGCAGTATTTT | - | TRBV7-9 | few | TRBJ2-3 | 15
CASSGLAGEQAAYEQYF | TGTGCCAGCAGTGGACTAGCGGGAGAGCAGGCCGCATACGAGCAGTACTTC | TRBD2 | TRBV6-1 | few | TRBJ2-7 | 17
CASSWGQGVRGEQYF | TGTGCCAGCAGCTGGGGACAGGGTGTTAGGGGCGAGCAGTACTTC | TRBD1 | TRBV5-6 | - | TRBJ2-7 | 15
CASSSHTPGLAGNEQFF | TGTGCCAGCAGCTCGCACACACCGGGACTAGCGGGCAATGAGCAGTTCTTC | TRBD2 | TRBV7-3 | - | TRBJ2-1 | 17
CASTLGGNQPQHF | TGTGCCAGCACCCTGGGGGGCAATCAGCCCCAGCATTTT | - | TRBV6-1 | - | TRBJ1-5 | 13
CASSPNYSGNTIYF | TGTGCCAGCTCGCCGAACTACTCTGGAAACACCATATATTTT | - | TRBV18 | - | TRBJ1-3 | 14
CASSLNWRDRTDTQYF | TGTGCCAGCAGCTTAAATTGGCGGGACCGCACAGATACGCAGTATTTT | - | TRBV11-3 | - | TRBJ2-3 | 16
CASSASARTTDTQYF | TGTGCCAGCAGTGCTAGCGCCCGTACCACAGATACGCAGTATTTT | - | TRBV2 | - | TRBJ2-3 | 15
CASSEDLPGQGTRGTGELFF | TGCGCCAGCAGTGAGGACCTTCCGGGACAGGGGACGCGGGGCACCGGGGAGCTGTTTTTT | TRBD1 | TRBV10-1 | - | TRBJ2-2 | 20
CASSLVKGSTEAFF | TGTGCCAGCAGCTTGGTCAAGGGAAGCACTGAAGCTTTCTTT | - | TRBV5-4 | - | TRBJ1-1 | 14
CASSPDSPLRAFF | TGTGCCAGCAGCCCCGACAGCCCCTTAAGAGCTTTCTTT | - | TRBV7-9 | - | TRBJ1-1 | 13
CAISDPWGQGMHTQYF | TGTGCCATCAGTGATCCGTGGGGTCAGGGGATGCATACGCAGTATTTT | - | TRBV10-3 | - | TRBJ2-3 | 16
CASGLVLGAFGNTIYF | TGTGCTAGTGGTTTGGTACTGGGGGCTTTCGGAAACACCATATATTTT | - | TRBV12-5 | - | TRBJ1-3 | 16
CASSPGLAGIYEQYF | TGTGCCAGCAGCCCGGGACTAGCGGGAATCTACGAGCAGTACTTC | TRBD2 | TRBV7-9 | - | TRBJ2-7 | 15
CASSGGWLGEQYF | TGTGCCAGCAGCGGGGGTTGGCTGGGAGAGCAGTACTTC | - | TRBV28 | - | TRBJ2-7 | 13
CASAPGQGFSPLHF | TGTGCCAGCGCTCCGGGACAGGGTTTCTCACCCCTCCACTTT | TRBD1 | TRBV7-9 | - | TRBJ1-6 | 14
CASSQVLGFNEKLFF | TGCGCCAGCAGCCAAGTTCTAGGGTTTAATGAAAAACTGTTTTTT | - | TRBV4-1 | once | TRBJ1-4 | 15
CASSRDPSASDTQYF | TGCGCCAGCAGCCGCGACCCTAGCGCATCAGATACGCAGTATTTT | - | TRBV5-1 | - | TRBJ2-3 | 15
CASSEGGYQPQHF | TGTGCCAGCAGTGAAGGGGGGTATCAGCCCCAGCATTTT | - | TRBV6-5 | - | TRBJ1-5 | 13
CAISASGSHTGELFF | TGTGCCATCAGTGCAAGCGGGAGTCACACCGGGGAGCTGTTTTTT | TRBD2 | TRBV10-3 | - | TRBJ2-2 | 15
CASSYSGQGGNIQYF | TGTGCCAGCAGTTACTCAGGGCAGGGGGGAAACATTCAGTACTTC | - | TRBV6-5 | - | TRBJ2-4 | 15
CASSESGQIYEQYF | TGCGCCAGCAGTGAGTCCGGACAGATCTACGAGCAGTACTTC | - | TRBV10-1 | few | TRBJ2-7 | 14